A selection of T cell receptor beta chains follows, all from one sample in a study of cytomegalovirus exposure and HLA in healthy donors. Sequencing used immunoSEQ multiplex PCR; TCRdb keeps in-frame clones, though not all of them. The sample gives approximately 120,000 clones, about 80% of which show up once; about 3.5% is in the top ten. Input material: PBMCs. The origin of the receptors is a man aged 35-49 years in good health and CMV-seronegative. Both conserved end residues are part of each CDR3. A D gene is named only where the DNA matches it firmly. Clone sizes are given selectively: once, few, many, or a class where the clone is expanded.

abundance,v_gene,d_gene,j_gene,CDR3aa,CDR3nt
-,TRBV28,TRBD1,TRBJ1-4,CASSLPGTGVEKLFF,TGTGCCAGCAGTCTCCCCGGGACAGGGGTTGAAAAACTGTTTTTT
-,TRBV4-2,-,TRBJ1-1,CASSQERGFGTEAFF,TGTGCCAGCAGCCAAGAGAGAGGCTTCGGGACAGAAGCTTTCTTT
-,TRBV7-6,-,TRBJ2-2,CASSLGGHGGGELFF,TGTGCCAGCAGCCTGGGGGGGCATGGCGGCGGGGAGCTGTTTTTT
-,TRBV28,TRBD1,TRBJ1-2,CASSTHRGWAGYTF,TGTGCCAGCAGTACGCACAGGGGTTGGGCTGGCTACACCTTC
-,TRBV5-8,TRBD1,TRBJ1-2,CASSLRGQGAYGYTF,TGTGCCAGCAGCCTCCGGGGACAGGGGGCTTATGGCTACACCTTC
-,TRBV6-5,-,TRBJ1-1,CASGPLNTEAFF,TGTGCCAGCGGGCCACTGAACACTGAAGCTTTCTTT
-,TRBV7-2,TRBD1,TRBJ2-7,CASSSAKGARQYF,TGTGCCAGCAGCTCCGCAAAGGGGGCAAGGCAGTACTTC
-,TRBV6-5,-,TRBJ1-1,CASRGGENTEAFF,TGTGCCAGCAGGGGGGGGGAGAACACTGAAGCTTTCTTT
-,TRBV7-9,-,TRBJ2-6,CASSLARSGANVLTF,TGTGCCAGCAGCTTAGCTCGTTCTGGGGCCAACGTCCTGACTTTC
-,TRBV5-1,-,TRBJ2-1,CASSLERRDSNEQFF,TGCGCCAGCAGCTTGGAGAGGCGGGACAGCAATGAGCAGTTCTTC
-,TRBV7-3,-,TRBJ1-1,CASSLTDGEGTEAFF,TGTGCCAGCAGCTTAACAGACGGTGAGGGCACTGAAGCTTTCTTT
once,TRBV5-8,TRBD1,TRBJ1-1,CASSLTGTGYSFF,TGTGCCAGCAGCTTAACCGGGACAGGGTATTCTTTCTTT
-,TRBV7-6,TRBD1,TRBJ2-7,CASSPRDRISYEQYF,TGTGCCAGCAGCCCCCGGGACAGGATTTCTTACGAGCAGTACTTC
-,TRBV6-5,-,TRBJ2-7,CASRDSNTYEQYF,TGTGCCAGCAGGGACAGCAATACCTACGAGCAGTACTTC
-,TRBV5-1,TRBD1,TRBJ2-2,CASGAGGNTGELFF,TGCGCCAGCGGGGCAGGGGGCAACACCGGGGAGCTGTTTTTT
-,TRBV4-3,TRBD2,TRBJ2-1,CASTPSGLGDNEQFF,TGCGCCAGCACCCCCTCGGGACTAGGAGACAATGAGCAGTTCTTC
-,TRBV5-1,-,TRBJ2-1,CASSLRQGNNEQFF,TGCGCCAGCAGCTTACGGCAGGGTAACAATGAGCAGTTCTTC
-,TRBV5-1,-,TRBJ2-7,CASSLTAYEQYF,TGCGCCAGCAGCTTAACCGCTTACGAGCAGTACTTC
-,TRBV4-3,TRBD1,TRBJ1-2,CASSLDRGIGYTF,TGCGCCAGCAGCCTGGACAGGGGGATTGGCTACACCTTC
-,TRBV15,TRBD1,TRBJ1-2,CATSGRDRDNYGYTF,TGTGCCACCAGCGGTCGGGACAGAGATAACTATGGCTACACCTTC
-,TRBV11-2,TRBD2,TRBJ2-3,CASSLTGGLGTDTQYF,TGTGCCAGCAGCTTAACGGGGGGGCTCGGCACAGATACGCAGTATTTT
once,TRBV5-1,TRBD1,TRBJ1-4,CASSLVGTGGEKLFF,TGCGCCAGCAGCTTGGTTGGGACAGGGGGAGAAAAACTGTTTTTT